A single sample is the source of the 7 T cell receptor beta chains below, sequenced in a study of Ad26.COV2.S vaccination and SARS-CoV-2 variants. This table comes from immunoSEQ multiplex PCR, and its TCRdb copy is limited to in-frame clones, with some not included. The table lists about 390,000 clones, about 88% of them singletons. Stated treatment: roughly 20 received Ad26.COV2.S at low or high dose, single or two shots; several received placebo; per-sample allocation not given. Samples came from day 63 after the first vaccine or placebo injection. The sequencing used peripheral blood, collected in a trial of Ad26.COV2.S vaccine versus placebo. Receptor source: a person aged 18-65 years who received the Ad26.COV2.S COVID-19 vaccine or a placebo.

As DNA, the CDR3 is TGTGCCAGCAGCGCCGGGACAGGGGCTGAAGCTTTCTTT. Protein product: CASSAGTGAEAFF. J is TRBJ1-1 and V is TRBV9; 10 nucleotides agree with TRBD1. Unmatched junction bases numbered 2, after V lost 3 bases and J lost 6 bases. Germline CDR1 SGDLS, CDR2 YYNGEE. The CDR3 runs 13 residues.

In this sample, this clone turned up once. The CDR3 DNA is TGTGCCAGCAGTTTTCAAGGGGGGACGAGCACAGATACGCAGTATTTT. Amino acids: CASSFQGGTSTDTQYF. The chain has TRBV27 and TRBJ2-3; D tentatively reads TRBD1 or TRBD2 (6 bases each). The CDR3 is made up of 16 amino acids. Germline CDR1 is MNHEY and CDR2 is SMNVEV (reference sequence). Between the trimmed V and J ends, which lost 3 bases and 0 bases, there was a span of 13 bases.

The chain uses TRBV15 and TRBJ2-4; D is undetermined. Trimming left V 4 bases short and J 4 bases short, with 8 bases between. The CDR3 runs 13 residues. The V gene's germline CDR1 is LNHNV and CDR2 YYDKDF (reference sequence). CDR3 sequence reads: CATSKGQKNIQYF. The CDR3 DNA is TGTGCCACCAGCAAAGGCCAGAAAAACATTCAGTACTTC.

The chain couples TRBV11-3 to TRBJ2-7; D is unclear. The CDR3 loop spans 15 amino acids. CDR1 is SGHNT and CDR2 is YENEEA in the germline V gene. Trimming shortened V by 4 bases and J by 7 bases, and 20 bases separated the two germline ends. CDR3 DNA: TGTGCCAGCAGCTCCTCCCCCCACGGAGTCGGAGAGCAGTACTTC. Its translation: CASSSSPHGVGEQYF. Using reference TRBV11-3 and TRBJ2-7 for the parts outside the CDR3, the full variable domain is EAGVVQSPRYKIIEKKQPVAFWCNPISGHNTLYWYLQNLGQGPELLIRYENEEAVDDSQLPKDRFSAERLKGVDSTLKIQPAELGDSAVYLCASSSSPHGVGEQYFGPGTRLTVT.

The chain carries TRBV19 and TRBJ1-2; perhaps TRBD1 as D (6 bases). Deletions cut 7 bases from V and 7 bases from J, with 13 bases between. Germline loops: CDR1 LNHDA, CDR2 SQIVND (reference sequence). CDR3 length equals 12 residues. This chain's CDR3 is CASNKGVGGYTF. CDR3 sequence (DNA): TGTGCCAGTAATAAGGGGGTTGGTGGCTACACCTTC.

The genes are TRBV7-6 and TRBJ2-5; unclear D gene. V shed 1 base and J shed 1 base, with 13 bases lying between them. Germline CDR1 and CDR2: SGHVS and FNYEAQ. The CDR3 length is 16 residues. CDR3 sequence reads: CASSLDLLGSQETQYF. As DNA, the CDR3 is TGTGCCAGCAGCTTAGACCTACTCGGCAGCCAAGAGACCCAGTACTTC.

V is TRBV30 and J is TRBJ2-6, with 9 bases that match TRBD1. The CDR3 loop spans 18 amino acids. V lost 3 bases to trimming and J lost 0 bases; unmatched junction nucleotides: 9. The germline CDR1 and CDR2 sequences are GTSNPN and SVGIG (reference sequence). The CDR3 nucleotides are TGTGCCTGGAGCCCACGACAGGGGGTGGGCTCTGGGGCCAACGTCCTGACTTTC. It codes for CAWSPRQGVGSGANVLTF.